A single sample is the source of the 11 T cell receptor beta chains below, sequenced in a study of shared clonotypes between healthy human individuals. Some clones are missing from TCRdb's copy, which holds only in-frame ones; the method was immunoSEQ multiplex PCR. The profile shows about 2.1 million clones, about 94% of them singletons. Naive-designated CD8 cells lacked CD45RO, were positively enriched for CCR7, and omitted terminally differentiated effector memory CD45RA+ cells. Sequencing was performed on naive CD8+ T cells from PBMCs. These receptors all come from a man younger than 35 in good health. Some clones in this sample may be carry-over from other donors' samples.

The chain is built from TRBV10-2 and TRBJ1-5, with D perhaps matching TRBD1 (5 bases). V lost 0 bases to trimming and J lost 6 bases, with 9 bases between them. The germline gives CDR1 WSHSY, CDR2 SAAADI. The CDR3 runs 14 residues. CDR3 DNA: TGCGCCAGCAGTGAGTCGAGGGGCGGTCAGCCCCAGCATTTT. As protein: CASSESRGGQPQHF.

This chain links TRBV11-2 with TRBJ2-5; the D gene is possibly TRBD2 (6 bases). This CDR3 region has 14 residues. Trimming removed 5 bases from V and 7 bases from J, with 17 bases in between. Germline loops: CDR1 SGHAT, CDR2 FQNNGV. The CDR3 nucleotides read TGTGCCAGCAGCCTGGCCGCCGGGGGAGCGACCCAGTACTTC. Its protein is CASSLAAGGATQYF.

Details on this clone: In the same sample, other DNA sequences code for this CDR3. The chain employs TRBV7-8 and TRBJ1-1; a weak D match, TRBD1 (5 bases). Germline assignment: CDR1 SGHVS and CDR2 FQNEAQ. Trimming removed 1 base from V and 4 bases from J, with 10 bases in between. CDR3 length: 14 amino acids. The CDR3 is CASSLVRGSTEAFF. The CDR3 bases are TGTGCCAGCAGCTTAGTAAGGGGTAGCACTGAAGCTTTCTTT.

The rearrangement links TRBV2 to TRBJ2-1; 16 bases are shared with TRBD2. J gave up 6 bases and V 9 bases, and 11 bases lay outside the gene matches. The germline gives CDR1 SNHLY, CDR2 FYNNEI. This CDR3 is built from 17 residues. The CDR3 DNA reads TGTGCCAGGTCGTCCGGGACTAGCGGGAGGGCGACCAATGAGCAGTTCTTC. This sequence encodes CARSSGTSGRATNEQFF.

The chain employs TRBV5-1 and TRBJ2-5; tentative D call: TRBD1 (5 bases). V was shortened by 5 bases and J by 5 bases, with 19 bases between the two germline ends. From germline, CDR1 is SGHRS and CDR2 YFSETQ. The CDR3 runs 15 residues. CDR3 residues: CASSRSGPGSETQYF. DNA of the CDR3: TGCGCCAGCAGTCGATCCGGGCCAGGGTCGGAGACCCAGTACTTC.

The chain uses TRBV5-1 and TRBJ2-7, with a tentative D call TRBD2 (6 bases). Germline values: CDR1 SGHRS, CDR2 YFSETQ. This CDR3 spans 16 amino acids. Trimming shortened V by 0 bases and J by 0 bases, and 13 bases separated the two germline ends. For the CDR3, the DNA is TGCGCCAGCAGCTTGGATGAGCGGGTACTCTCCTACGAGCAGTACTTC. The encoded protein is CASSLDERVLSYEQYF.

This sequence joins TRBV29-1 and TRBJ2-3; no clear D gene. This CDR3 contains 10 residues. V lost 6 bases and J 9 bases, leaving 10 bases between the germline ends. Germline V CDR1 and CDR2: SQVTM, ANQGSEA. CDR3 protein: CSVRAGTQYF. The CDR3 coding sequence is TGCAGCGTCCGAGCCGGCACGCAGTATTTT.

Turning to this clone: The sample contains more than one DNA sequence encoding this CDR3. The CDR3 sequence is CASSLDRTEAFF. The CDR3 DNA reads TGTGCCAGCAGCCTCGACCGGACTGAAGCTTTCTTT. The rearrangement joins TRBV7-9 to TRBJ1-1; D gene unclear. Trimming pared 5 bases from V and 5 bases from J, leaving 9 bases between. The CDR3 loop spans 12 amino acids. The germline V gene has CDR1 SEHNR and CDR2 FQNEAQ (reference sequence).

This clone was seen once. The chain is built from TRBV13 and TRBJ1-2; 9 nucleotides line up with TRBD1. Looked up from germline, CDR1 is PRHDT and CDR2 is FYEKMQ (reference sequence). J was trimmed by 10 bases and V by 0 bases; bases with no gene match: 3. The CDR3 loop spans 13 amino acids. CDR3 amino acids: CASSLGTGGHYTF. The CDR3 DNA is TGTGCCAGCAGCTTAGGGACAGGGGGACACTACACCTTC.

The chain employs TRBV7-9 and TRBJ2-7; TRBD1 is a possible D gene (5 bases). Trimming cost V 4 bases and J 4 bases, with 20 bases left between them. Germline V CDR1 and CDR2: SEHNR, FQNEAQ (reference sequence). The CDR3 extends over 16 amino acids. CDR3 loop: CASSYPTGGQTYEQYF. The CDR3 DNA reads as TGTGCCAGCAGCTATCCGACCGGTGGACAAACTTACGAGCAGTACTTC.

The chain couples TRBV2 to TRBJ2-3, with D possibly matching TRBD2 (6 bases). V was shortened by 4 bases and J by 3 bases, with 11 bases between the two germline ends. Germline loops: CDR1 SNHLY, CDR2 FYNNEI. The CDR3 length is 14 residues. The CDR3 here is CASSGPGRTDTQYF. The CDR3 DNA follows: TGTGCCAGCAGTGGGCCGGGGAGGACAGATACGCAGTATTTT.